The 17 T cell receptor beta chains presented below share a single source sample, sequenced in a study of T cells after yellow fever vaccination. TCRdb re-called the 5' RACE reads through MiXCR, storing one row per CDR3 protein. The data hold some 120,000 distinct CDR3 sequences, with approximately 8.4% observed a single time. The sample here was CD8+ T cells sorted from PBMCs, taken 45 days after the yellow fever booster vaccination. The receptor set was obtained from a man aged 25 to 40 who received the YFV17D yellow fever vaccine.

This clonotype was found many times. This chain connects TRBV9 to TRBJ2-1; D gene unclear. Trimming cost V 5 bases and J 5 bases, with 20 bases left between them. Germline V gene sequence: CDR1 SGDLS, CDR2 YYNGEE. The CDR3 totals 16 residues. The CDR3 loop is CASSGSPWQTDNEQFF. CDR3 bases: TGTGCCAGCAGTGGATCCCCGTGGCAGACCGACAATGAGCAGTTCTTC.

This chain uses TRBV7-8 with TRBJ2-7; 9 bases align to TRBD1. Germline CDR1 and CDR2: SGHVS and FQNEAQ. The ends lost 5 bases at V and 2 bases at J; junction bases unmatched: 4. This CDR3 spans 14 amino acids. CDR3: CASSERQGAYEQYF. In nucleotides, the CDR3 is TGTGCCAGCAGCGAGAGACAGGGGGCCTACGAGCAGTACTTC.

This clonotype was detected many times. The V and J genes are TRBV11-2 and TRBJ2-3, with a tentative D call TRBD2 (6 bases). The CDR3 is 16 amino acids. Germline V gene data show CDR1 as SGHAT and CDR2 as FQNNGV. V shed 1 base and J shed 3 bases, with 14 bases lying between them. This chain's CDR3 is CASSLGREVGTDTQYF. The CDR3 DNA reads TGTGCCAGCAGCTTAGGCAGGGAGGTTGGGACAGATACGCAGTATTTT.

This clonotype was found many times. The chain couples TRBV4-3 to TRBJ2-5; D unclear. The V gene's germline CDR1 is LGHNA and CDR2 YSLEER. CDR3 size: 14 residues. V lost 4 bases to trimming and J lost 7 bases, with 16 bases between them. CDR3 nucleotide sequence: TGCGCCAGCAGCCGGAACAGCCTTACGGGGACCCAGTACTTC. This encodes CASSRNSLTGTQYF.

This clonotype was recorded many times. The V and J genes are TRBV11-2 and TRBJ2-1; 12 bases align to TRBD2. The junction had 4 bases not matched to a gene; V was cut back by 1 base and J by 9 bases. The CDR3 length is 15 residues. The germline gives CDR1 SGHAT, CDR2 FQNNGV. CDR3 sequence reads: CASSLGLAGDIEQFF. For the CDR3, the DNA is TGTGCCAGCAGCTTAGGACTAGCGGGAGATATTGAGCAGTTCTTC.

The CDR3 sequence: CSASDRQGGYEQYF. The CDR3 nucleotides are TGCAGTGCTAGCGATCGCCAGGGAGGATACGAGCAGTACTTC. The chain is built from TRBV20-1 and TRBJ2-7; D is perhaps TRBD2 (6 bases). Germline CDR1 reads DFQATT; CDR2 reads SNEGSKA (reference sequence). Trimming cost V 3 bases and J 4 bases, with 16 bases left between them. CDR3 length: 14 residues.

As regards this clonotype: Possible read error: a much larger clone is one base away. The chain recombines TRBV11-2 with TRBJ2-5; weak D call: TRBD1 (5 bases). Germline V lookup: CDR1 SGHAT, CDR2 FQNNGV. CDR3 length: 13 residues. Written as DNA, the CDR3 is TGTGCCGGCAGCTTACCCGGAGACAGGACCCAGTACTTC. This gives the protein CAGSLPGDRTQYF.

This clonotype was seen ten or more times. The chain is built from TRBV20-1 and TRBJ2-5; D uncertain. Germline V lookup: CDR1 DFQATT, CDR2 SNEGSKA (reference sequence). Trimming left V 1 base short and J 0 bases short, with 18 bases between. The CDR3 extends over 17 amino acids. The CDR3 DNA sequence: TGCAGTGCTAGAGGGGGTGGACCACGAACGTACCAAGAGACCCAGTACTTC. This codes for CSARGGGPRTYQETQYF.

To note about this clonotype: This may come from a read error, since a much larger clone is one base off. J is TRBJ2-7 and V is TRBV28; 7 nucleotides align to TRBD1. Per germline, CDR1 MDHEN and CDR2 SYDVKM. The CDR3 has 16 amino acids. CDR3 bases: TGTGGCAGCAGTCAAAGACAGGGCAGGGCCAACTACGAGCAGTACTTC. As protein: CGSSQRQGRANYEQYF. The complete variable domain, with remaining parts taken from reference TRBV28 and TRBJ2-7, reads DVKVTQSSRYLVKRTGEKVFLECVQDMDHENMFWYRQDPGLGLRLIYFSYDVKMKEKGDIPEGYSVSREKKERFSLILESASTNQTSMYLCGSSQRQGRANYEQYFGPGTRLTVT.

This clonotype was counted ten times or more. The CDR3 nucleotides are TGTGCCAGCAGCCCGGGGGCCGGGGGCTATGGCTACACCTTC. Amino acid sequence: CASSPGAGGYGYTF. The chain carries TRBV27 and TRBJ1-2; D might be TRBD1 (6 bases). Germline V gene lookup returns CDR1 MNHEY and CDR2 SMNVEV (reference sequence). The CDR3 extends over 14 amino acids. V shed 6 bases and J shed 4 bases, with 15 bases lying between them.

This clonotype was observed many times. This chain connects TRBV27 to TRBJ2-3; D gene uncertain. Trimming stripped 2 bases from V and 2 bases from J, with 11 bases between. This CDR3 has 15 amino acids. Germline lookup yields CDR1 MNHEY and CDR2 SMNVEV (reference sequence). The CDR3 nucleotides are TGTGCCAGCAGTTTAGGAACAACCTCCACAGATACGCAGTATTTT. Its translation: CASSLGTTSTDTQYF.

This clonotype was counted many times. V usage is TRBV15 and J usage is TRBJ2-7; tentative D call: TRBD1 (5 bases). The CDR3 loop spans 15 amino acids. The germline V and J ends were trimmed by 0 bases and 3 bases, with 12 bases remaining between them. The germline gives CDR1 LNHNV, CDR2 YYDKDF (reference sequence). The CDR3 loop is CATSRDRARDYEQYF. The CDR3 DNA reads TGTGCCACCAGCAGAGATCGGGCCAGGGACTACGAGCAGTACTTC.

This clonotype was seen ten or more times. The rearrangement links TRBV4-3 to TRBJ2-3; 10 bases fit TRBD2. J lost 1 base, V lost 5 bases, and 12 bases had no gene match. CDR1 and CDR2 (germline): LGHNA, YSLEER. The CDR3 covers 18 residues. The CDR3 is CASSELAGSLWGTDTQYF. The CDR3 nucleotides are TGCGCCAGCAGCGAACTAGCGGGATCCCTGTGGGGCACAGATACGCAGTATTTT.

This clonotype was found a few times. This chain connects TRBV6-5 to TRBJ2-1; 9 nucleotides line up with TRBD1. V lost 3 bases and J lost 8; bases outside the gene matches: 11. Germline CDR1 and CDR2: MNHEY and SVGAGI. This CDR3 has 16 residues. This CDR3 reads CASSYEGQGGTHEQFF. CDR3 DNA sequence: TGTGCCAGCAGTTATGAGGGACAGGGAGGGACCCATGAGCAGTTCTTC.

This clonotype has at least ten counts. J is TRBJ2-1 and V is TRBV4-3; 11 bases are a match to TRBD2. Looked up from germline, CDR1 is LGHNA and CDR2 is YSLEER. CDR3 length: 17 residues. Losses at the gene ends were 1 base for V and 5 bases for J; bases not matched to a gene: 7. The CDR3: CASSQVLGLAEHNEQFF. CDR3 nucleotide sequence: TGCGCCAGCAGCCAAGTCTTGGGACTAGCGGAGCACAATGAGCAGTTCTTC.

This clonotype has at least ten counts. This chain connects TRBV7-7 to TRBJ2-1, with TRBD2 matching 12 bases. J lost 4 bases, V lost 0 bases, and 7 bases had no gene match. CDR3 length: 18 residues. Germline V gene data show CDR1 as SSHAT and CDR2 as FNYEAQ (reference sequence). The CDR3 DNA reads TGTGCCAGCAGCTTAGCGATGACTAGCGGGAGTGAATACAATGAGCAGTTCTTC. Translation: CASSLAMTSGSEYNEQFF.

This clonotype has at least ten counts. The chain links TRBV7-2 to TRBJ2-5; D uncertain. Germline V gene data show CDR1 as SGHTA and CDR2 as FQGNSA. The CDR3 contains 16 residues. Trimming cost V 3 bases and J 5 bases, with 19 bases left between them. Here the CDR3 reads CASSLVRVVVQETQYF. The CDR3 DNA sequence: TGTGCCAGCAGCTTGGTCCGGGTCGTAGTTCAGGAGACCCAGTACTTC.